This T cell receptor beta chain is from a study of regulatory T cells in long-lasting Graves disease. Study-wide results and limits: Persistent disease was associated with favored TRBV28 usage and with favored use of TRBJ1-2 and TRBJ2-5.

Building of the TCR beta libraries involved iRepertoire HTBI primers and Arm-PCR of CDR3 regions. MiXCR, run by TCRdb on the multiplex PCR reads, gives a single entry per CDR3 protein. The sample includes 550,000 to 700,000 distinct CDR3 sequences, around 16% of them seen just once. The germline V gene has CDR1 KGHSH and CDR2 LQKENI. The CDR3 has 14 amino acids. The germline V and J ends were trimmed by 2 bases and 1 base, with 9 bases remaining between them. As to time point: newly diagnosed GD, antithyroid drugs for less than 3 months. PBMC RNA served as the TCR library source. Judged by abundance, this clonotype is medium-sized (0.01 to 0.1%). The target antigen is unknown. The same specimen was also included in a second study, on T cells in Graves' hyperthyroidism and ophthalmopathy. That study reports: Each diagnosis was grounded in clinical symptoms, serum thyroxine and TRAb, thyroid ultrasound, and orbital computed tomography. Before onset, by a median of around 6.4 months, the model predicted ophthalmopathy.

This material consisted of peripheral blood mononuclear cells (PBMCs), taken at new diagnosis, from a patient treated with antithyroid drugs. This clonotype was sampled from a man aged 18 to 30 with Graves disease. The chain has TRBV18 and TRBJ2-7; D uncertain. CDR3: CASSPIQTSYEQYF. The CDR3 DNA sequence: TGTGCCAGCTCACCAATACAGACTTCCTACGAGCAGTACTTC.